This TCR beta chain was sequenced for a study of blood T cell repertoires in COVID-19 (dated by TCRdb to between 2020 and 2021). A note on the overall study: Samples covering the acute and convalescent phases of COVID-19 were provided by collaborators in the United States, Italy and Spain. The material from the prospective study consisted of cDNA or gDNA derived from T cells, B-cell-depleted T cells, or PBMCs. The dataset comprised deeply sampled blood TCRbeta repertoires from subjects exposed to, actively infected with, or recovered from COVID-19. The repertoires were released in a freely available public database intended as a resource for research on the immune response to SARS-CoV-2. Samples came from the ongoing ImmuneRACE study (first 160 participants) plus 1,254 subjects from 6 global collaborators. A de-identified subject ID, COVID-19 status, age in years and sex were almost always included in the sample metadata. HLA class I and class II types, where available, came from metadata supplied by the sample provider rather than from assay-based typing. Study-wide findings and limitations: How much clinical and demographic metadata was included differed by source and by participant, and the metadata was provided uncurated.

This clone was recorded once. Its recognized antigen is unknown. Base qualities are missing; no much larger clone stands one base away. TCRbeta CDR3 regions were amplified from genomic DNA by means of the immunoSEQ Assay, a bias-controlled multiplex PCR. The authors' pipeline ran thus. Within the assay, amplification of reference gene primers was used to estimate how many nucleated cells each sample contained. To quantify the absolute abundance of each unique TCRbeta CDR3 rearrangement, sequence reads were collapsed and filtered. For each sample, productive Simpson clonality was calculated as the square root of Simpson's diversity index across productive rearrangements. Held by TCRdb, this immuneACCESS table contains in-frame sequences only and omits some clones. Under half of the omission traces to an unresolved V gene where checked; the cause of the rest is unknown. V and J calls plus clone size are reproduced from that table; the DNA served to infer D and trimming. The sample contains over 400,000 clones, approximately 85% of them found a single time. About 3.2% of the sample rests with the top ten.

Each collaborating institution followed its own protocols to collect whole blood in K2EDTA tubes. For TCRbeta analysis, collaborators shipped samples in one of three forms: frozen whole blood, isolated PBMCs, or DNA extracted from either of those sample types. The germline V gene (reference sequence) specifies LGHDT as CDR1 and YNNKEL as CDR2. The CDR3 has 19 amino acids, counting the end cysteine and phenylalanine. The DNA shown is the 57-base CDR3, in frame from base 1. V is pruned by 8 bases and J by 3 bases, leaving 13 bases of the junction without a gene match. The chain is assembled from TRBV3-1 (or the pseudogene TRBV3-2) and TRBJ2-1; 16 of the junction bases match TRBD2. The sequencing sample was made of peripheral blood. The source of this sequence is a human donor in a cohort sampled during active COVID-19. The bases read TGTGCCAGCGCGAGATCGGGACTAGCGGGAGGGAACCACTACAATGAGCAGTTCTTC. Its translation is CASARSGLAGGNHYNEQFF.